Sequencing of this T cell receptor beta chain was carried out in a study of blood T cell repertoires in COVID-19. Study at large: The United States, Italy and Spain provided the acute and convalescent COVID-19 samples. T cells, B-cell-depleted T cells, or PBMCs supplied cDNA or gDNA.

CDR1 and CDR2 from the germline V gene are GTSNPN and SVGIG (reference sequence). CDR3 length equals 14 residues. V was clipped by 0 bases and J by 3 bases, with 10 bases between them. Original processing notes: Cell counts per sample came from amplifying reference gene primers. Profiling relied on immunoSEQ multiplex PCR, and the TCRdb table lists in-frame clones only, not all of them. V and J calls and clone size are those listed in that table; D and trimming were worked out from the DNA. Here the sample spans around 86,000 clones, approximately 86% being singletons. The J gene is TRBJ2-3, the V gene TRBV30; D is ambiguous. This receptor was identified in a human donor in a cohort sampled during active COVID-19. The material sequenced was peripheral blood. CDR3 loop: CAWSVLGRTDTQYF. The DNA of the CDR3 is TGTGCCTGGAGTGTCTTGGGCAGGACAGATACGCAGTATTTT. The whole variable domain, remainder taken from reference TRBV30 and TRBJ2-3, is SQTIHQWPATLVQPVGSPLSLECTVEGTSNPNLYWYRQAAGRGLQLLFYSVGIGQISSEVPQNLSASRPQDRQFILSSKKLLLSDSGFYLCAWSVLGRTDTQYFGPGTRLTVL.